This T cell receptor beta chain was observed in a study of cytomegalovirus exposure and HLA in healthy donors. For the study at large: In an early release, HLA-typed donors contributed approximately 80 million unique TCR sequences. Overall study results and limits: Some highly shared sequence variants likely arose as a pipeline artifact. Rare TCR sequences predominated, though certain public TCRs were found in many donors.

Germline V lookup: CDR1 GTSNPN, CDR2 SVGIG (reference sequence). The CDR3 contains 13 residues. The trim removed 5 bases at V and 4 bases at J, leaving 6 bases unmatched. Both 60 Vbeta primers and 13 Jbeta primers went into the PCR. Profiling relied on immunoSEQ multiplex PCR, and the TCRdb table lists in-frame clones only, not all of them. The data show some 180,000 clones, with around 75% seen just once and approximately 2.2% held by the top ten. For this clone: Antigen specificity is unknown.

This clonotype was obtained from a male donor in good health and CMV-seronegative. V usage is TRBV30 and J usage is TRBJ1-1; 8 nucleotides line up with TRBD1. The sequenced sample consisted of PBMCs. The CDR3 sequence is CAWGQGAGTEAFF. The DNA of the CDR3 is TGTGCCTGGGGCCAGGGGGCTGGCACTGAAGCTTTCTTT.